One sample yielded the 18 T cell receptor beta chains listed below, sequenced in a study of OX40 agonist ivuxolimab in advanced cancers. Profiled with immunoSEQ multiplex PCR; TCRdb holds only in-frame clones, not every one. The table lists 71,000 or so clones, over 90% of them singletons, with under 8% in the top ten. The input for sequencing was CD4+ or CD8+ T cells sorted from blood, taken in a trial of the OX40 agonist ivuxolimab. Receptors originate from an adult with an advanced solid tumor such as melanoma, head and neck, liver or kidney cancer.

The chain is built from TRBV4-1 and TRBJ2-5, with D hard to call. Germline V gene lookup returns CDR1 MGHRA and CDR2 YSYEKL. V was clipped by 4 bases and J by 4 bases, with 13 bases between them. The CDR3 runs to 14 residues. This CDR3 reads CASSLRVLGETQYF. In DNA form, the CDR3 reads TGCGCCAGCAGCCTAAGGGTTCTAGGAGAGACCCAGTACTTC.

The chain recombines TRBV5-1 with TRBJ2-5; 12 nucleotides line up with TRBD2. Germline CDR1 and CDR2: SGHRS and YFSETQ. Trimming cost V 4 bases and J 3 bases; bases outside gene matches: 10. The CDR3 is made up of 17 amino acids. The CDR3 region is CASSTTSGRPLKETQYF. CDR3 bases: TGCGCCAGCAGCACCACTAGCGGGAGGCCCCTCAAAGAGACCCAGTACTTC.

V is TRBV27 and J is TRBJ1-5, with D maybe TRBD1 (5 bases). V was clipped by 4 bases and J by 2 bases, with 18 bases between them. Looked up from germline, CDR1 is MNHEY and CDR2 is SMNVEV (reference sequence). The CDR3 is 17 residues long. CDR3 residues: CASSSLPSQTGNQPQHF. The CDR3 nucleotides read TGTGCCAGCAGTTCCCTCCCATCACAGACAGGCAATCAGCCCCAGCATTTT.

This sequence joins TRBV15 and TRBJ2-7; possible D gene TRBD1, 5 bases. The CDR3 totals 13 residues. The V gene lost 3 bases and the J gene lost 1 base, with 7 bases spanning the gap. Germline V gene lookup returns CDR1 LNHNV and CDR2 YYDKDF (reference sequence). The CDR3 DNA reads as TGTGCCACCAGCAGCAGGGTTTCCTACGAGCAGTACTTC. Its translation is CATSSRVSYEQYF.

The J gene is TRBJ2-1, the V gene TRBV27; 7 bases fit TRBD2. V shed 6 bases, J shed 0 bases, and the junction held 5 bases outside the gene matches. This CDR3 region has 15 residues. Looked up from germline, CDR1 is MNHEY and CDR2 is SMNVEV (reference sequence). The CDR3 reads CASSISGNSYNEQFF. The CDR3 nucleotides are TGTGCCAGCAGCATAAGCGGGAACTCCTACAATGAGCAGTTCTTC.

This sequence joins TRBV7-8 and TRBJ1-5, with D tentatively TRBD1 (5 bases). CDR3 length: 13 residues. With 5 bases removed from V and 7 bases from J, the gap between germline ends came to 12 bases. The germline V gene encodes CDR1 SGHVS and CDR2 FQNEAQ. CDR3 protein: CASSQTGRQPQHF. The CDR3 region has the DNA TGTGCCAGCAGCCAAACAGGACGGCAGCCCCAGCATTTT.

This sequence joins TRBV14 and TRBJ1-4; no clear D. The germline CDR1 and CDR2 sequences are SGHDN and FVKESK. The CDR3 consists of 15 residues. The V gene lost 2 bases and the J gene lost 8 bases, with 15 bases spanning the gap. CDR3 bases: TGTGCCAGCAGCCAATCTGCGGGGTTCCGGGAAAAACTGTTTTTT. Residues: CASSQSAGFREKLFF.

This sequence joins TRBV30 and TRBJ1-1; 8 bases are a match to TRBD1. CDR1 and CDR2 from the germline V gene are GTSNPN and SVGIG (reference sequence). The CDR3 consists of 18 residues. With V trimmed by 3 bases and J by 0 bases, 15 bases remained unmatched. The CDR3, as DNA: TGTGCCTGGAGGCCGGACAGGGTTACGCTTATTATGAACACTGAAGCTTTCTTT. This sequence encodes CAWRPDRVTLIMNTEAFF.

CDR3 in DNA: TGTGCCAGCAGCCTACCAGGGACAGCAGAGGAAAAACTGTTTTTT. Protein sequence: CASSLPGTAEEKLFF. The chain links TRBV6-6 to TRBJ1-4, with 7 positions matching TRBD1. Trimming cost V 6 bases and J 8 bases; bases outside gene matches: 12. The CDR3 has 15 residues. Germline-derived CDR1 and CDR2 are MNHNY and SVGAGI (reference sequence).

CDR3 DNA sequence: TGTGCCAGCAGCTTATTGGGGGATTCCGACACAGATACGCAGTATTTT. It encodes CASSLLGDSDTDTQYF. The rearrangement links TRBV13 to TRBJ2-3; TRBD1 or TRBD2 may be the D gene (5 bases each). V was cut by 2 bases and J by 2 bases, with 14 bases left in between. The CDR3 runs 16 residues. Per the germline V gene, CDR1 is PRHDT and CDR2 is FYEKMQ (reference sequence).

The CDR3 sequence: CAWRPGGNQPQHF. CDR3 DNA sequence: TGTGCCTGGAGGCCAGGGGGCAATCAGCCCCAGCATTTT. The chain uses TRBV30 and TRBJ1-5; D possibly corresponds to TRBD1 (6 bases). V lost 3 bases and J 2 bases, leaving 8 bases between the germline ends. Germline V lookup: CDR1 GTSNPN, CDR2 SVGIG (reference sequence). The CDR3 totals 13 residues.

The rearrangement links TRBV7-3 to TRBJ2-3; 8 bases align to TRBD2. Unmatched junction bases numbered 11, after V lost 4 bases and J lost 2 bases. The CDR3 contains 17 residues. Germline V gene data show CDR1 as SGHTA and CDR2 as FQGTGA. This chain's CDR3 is CASSSDGTRGPTDTQYF. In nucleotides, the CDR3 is TGTGCCAGCAGCTCCGACGGGACTAGGGGACCCACAGATACGCAGTATTTT.

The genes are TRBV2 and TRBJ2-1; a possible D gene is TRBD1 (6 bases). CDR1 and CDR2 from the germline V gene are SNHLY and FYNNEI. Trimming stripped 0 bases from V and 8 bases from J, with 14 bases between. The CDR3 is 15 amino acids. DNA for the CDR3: TGTGCCAGCAGTGAAGCTACAGGGACACAATATGAGCAGTTCTTC. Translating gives CASSEATGTQYEQFF.

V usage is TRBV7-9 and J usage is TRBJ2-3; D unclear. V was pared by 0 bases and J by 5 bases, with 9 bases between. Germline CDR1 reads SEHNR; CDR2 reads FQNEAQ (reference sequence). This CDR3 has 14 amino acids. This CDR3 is CASSLALGRDTQYF. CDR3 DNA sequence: TGTGCCAGCAGCTTAGCGCTCGGCCGAGATACGCAGTATTTT.

CDR3 residues: CASSPPRELFF. CDR3 coding DNA: TGTGCCAGCAGCCCCCCCCGGGAGCTGTTTTTT. V usage is TRBV11-3 and J usage is TRBJ2-2; D is uncertain. Germline loops: CDR1 SGHNT, CDR2 YENEEA. This CDR3 is built from 11 residues. Trimming took 5 bases from V and 9 from J, leaving 7 bases between them.

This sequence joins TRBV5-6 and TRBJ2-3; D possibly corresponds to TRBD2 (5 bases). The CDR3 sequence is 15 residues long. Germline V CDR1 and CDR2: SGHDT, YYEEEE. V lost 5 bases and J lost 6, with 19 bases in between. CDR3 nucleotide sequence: TGTGCCAGCAGTTTTTGGGGAGCCTCACCTGATACGCAGTATTTT. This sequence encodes CASSFWGASPDTQYF. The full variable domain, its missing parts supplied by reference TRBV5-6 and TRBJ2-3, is DAGVTQSPTHLIKTRGQQVTLRCSPKSGHDTVSWYQQALGQGPQFIFQYYEEEERQRGNFPDRFSGHQFPNYSSELNVNALLLGDSALYLCASSFWGASPDTQYFGPGTRLTVL.

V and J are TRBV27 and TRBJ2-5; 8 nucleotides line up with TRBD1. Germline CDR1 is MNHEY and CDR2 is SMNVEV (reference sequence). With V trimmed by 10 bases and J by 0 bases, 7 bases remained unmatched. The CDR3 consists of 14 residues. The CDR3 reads CATRQGLYQETQYF. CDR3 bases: TGTGCCACTAGACAGGGGCTGTACCAAGAGACCCAGTACTTC.

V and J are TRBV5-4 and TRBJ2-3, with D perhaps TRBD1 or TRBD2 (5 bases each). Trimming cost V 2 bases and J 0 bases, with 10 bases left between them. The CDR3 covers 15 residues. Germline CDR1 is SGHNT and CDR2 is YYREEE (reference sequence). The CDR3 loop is CASSFGTTSTDTQYF. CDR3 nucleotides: TGTGCCAGCAGCTTCGGGACCACTAGCACAGATACGCAGTATTTT.